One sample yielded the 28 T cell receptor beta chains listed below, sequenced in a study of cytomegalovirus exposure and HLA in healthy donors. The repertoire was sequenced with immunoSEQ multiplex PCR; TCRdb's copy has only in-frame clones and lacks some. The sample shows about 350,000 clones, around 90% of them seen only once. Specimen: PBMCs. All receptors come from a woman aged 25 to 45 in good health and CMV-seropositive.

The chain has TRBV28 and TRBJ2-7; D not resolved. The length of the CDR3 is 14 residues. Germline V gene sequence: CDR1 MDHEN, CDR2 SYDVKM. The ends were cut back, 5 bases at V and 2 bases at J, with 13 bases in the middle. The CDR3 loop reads CASSPGSITYEQYF. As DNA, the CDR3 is TGTGCCAGCAGTCCCGGGTCAATAACCTACGAGCAGTACTTC.

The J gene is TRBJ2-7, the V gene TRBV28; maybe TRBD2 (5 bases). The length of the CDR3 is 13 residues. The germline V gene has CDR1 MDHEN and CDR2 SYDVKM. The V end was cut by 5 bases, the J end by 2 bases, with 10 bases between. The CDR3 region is CASSTPGAYEQYF. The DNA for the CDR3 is TGTGCCAGCAGTACGCCCGGGGCCTACGAGCAGTACTTC.

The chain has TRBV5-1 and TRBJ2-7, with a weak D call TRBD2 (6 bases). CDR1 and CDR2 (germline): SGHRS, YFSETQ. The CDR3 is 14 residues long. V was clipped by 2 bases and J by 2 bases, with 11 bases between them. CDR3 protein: CASSFSSATYEQYF. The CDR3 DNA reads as TGCGCCAGCAGCTTTTCTAGCGCCACCTACGAGCAGTACTTC.

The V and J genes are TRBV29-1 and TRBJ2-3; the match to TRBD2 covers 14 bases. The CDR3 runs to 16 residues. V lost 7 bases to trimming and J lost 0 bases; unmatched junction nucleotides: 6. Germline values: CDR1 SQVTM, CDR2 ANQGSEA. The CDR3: CSGGLAGVPSTDTQYF. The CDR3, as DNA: TGCAGCGGGGGACTAGCGGGAGTTCCTAGCACAGATACGCAGTATTTT.

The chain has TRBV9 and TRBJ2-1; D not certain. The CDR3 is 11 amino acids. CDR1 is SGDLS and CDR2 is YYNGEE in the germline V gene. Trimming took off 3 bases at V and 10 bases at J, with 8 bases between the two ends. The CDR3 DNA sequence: TGTGCCAGCAGCGGATCTGGCGAGCAGTTCTTC. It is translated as CASSGSGEQFF.

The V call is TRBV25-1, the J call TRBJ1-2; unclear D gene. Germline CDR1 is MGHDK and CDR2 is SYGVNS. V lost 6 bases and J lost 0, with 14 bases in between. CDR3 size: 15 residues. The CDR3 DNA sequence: TGTGCCAGCAGCCCACGGGGTCTAGCTAACTATGGCTACACCTTC. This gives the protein CASSPRGLANYGYTF.

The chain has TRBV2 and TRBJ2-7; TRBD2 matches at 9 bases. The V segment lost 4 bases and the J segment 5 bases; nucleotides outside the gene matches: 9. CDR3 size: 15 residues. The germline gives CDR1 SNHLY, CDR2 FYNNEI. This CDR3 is CASSGSTGLANEQYF. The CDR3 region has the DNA TGTGCCAGCAGTGGATCGACGGGACTAGCAAACGAGCAGTACTTC.

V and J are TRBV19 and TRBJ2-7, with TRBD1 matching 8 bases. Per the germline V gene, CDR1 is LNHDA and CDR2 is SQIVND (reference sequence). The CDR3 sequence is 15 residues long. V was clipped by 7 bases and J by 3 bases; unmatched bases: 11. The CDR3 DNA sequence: TGTGCCAGTACCCTTGGGACAGGCCCACTCTACGAGCAGTACTTC. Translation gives CASTLGTGPLYEQYF.

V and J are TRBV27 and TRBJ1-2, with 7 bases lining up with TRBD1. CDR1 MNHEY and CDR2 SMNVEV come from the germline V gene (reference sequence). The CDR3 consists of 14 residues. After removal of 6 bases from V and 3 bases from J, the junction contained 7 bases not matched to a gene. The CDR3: CASRTRTGDYGYTF. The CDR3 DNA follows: TGTGCCAGCAGGACTCGGACAGGCGACTATGGCTACACCTTC.

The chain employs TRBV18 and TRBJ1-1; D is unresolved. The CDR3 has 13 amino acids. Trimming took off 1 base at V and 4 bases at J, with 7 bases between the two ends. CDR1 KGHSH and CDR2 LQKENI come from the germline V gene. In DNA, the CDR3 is TGTGCCAGCTCACCACTGGGGAGCACTGAAGCTTTCTTT. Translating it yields CASSPLGSTEAFF. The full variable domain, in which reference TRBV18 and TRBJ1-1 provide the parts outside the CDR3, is NAGVMQNPRHLVRRRGQEARLRCSPMKGHSHVYWYRQLPEEGLKFMVYLQKENIIDESGMPKERFSAEFPKEGPSILRIQQVVRGDSAAYFCASSPLGSTEAFFGQGTRLTVV.

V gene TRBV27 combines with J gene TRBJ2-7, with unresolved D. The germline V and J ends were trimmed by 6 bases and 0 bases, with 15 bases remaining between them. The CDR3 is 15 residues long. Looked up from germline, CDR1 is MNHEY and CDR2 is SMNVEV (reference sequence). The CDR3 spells CASSSSLLRSYEQYF. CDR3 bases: TGTGCCAGCAGCAGTAGTCTACTCCGCTCCTACGAGCAGTACTTC.

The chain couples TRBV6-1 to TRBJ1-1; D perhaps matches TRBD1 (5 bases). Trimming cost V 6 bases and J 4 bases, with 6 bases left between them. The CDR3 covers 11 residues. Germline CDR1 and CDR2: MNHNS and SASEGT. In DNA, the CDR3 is TGTGCCAGCAGGGGGCCCACTGAAGCTTTCTTT. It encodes CASRGPTEAFF.

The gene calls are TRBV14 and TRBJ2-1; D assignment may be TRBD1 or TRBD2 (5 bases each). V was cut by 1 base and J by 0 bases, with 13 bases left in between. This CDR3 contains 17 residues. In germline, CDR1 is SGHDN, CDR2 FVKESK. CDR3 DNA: TGTGCCAGCAGCCAAGGCTTTGGGGGAATCTCCTACAATGAGCAGTTCTTC. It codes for CASSQGFGGISYNEQFF.

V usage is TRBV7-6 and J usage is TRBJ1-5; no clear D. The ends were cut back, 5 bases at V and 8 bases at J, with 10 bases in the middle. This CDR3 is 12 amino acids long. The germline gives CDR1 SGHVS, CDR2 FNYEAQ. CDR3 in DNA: TGTGCCAGCAGCCAAAACCAGGAGCCCCAGCATTTT. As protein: CASSQNQEPQHF.

CDR3 sequence (DNA): TGTGCCAGCAGTGAGGGACTAGCGGGGGTTCACTACGAGCAGTACTTC. It codes for CASSEGLAGVHYEQYF. V is TRBV6-1 and J is TRBJ2-7; 14 bases agree with TRBD2. Germline CDR1 and CDR2: MNHNS and SASEGT. V lost 3 bases to trimming and J lost 3 bases; unmatched junction nucleotides: 4. CDR3 length equals 16 residues.

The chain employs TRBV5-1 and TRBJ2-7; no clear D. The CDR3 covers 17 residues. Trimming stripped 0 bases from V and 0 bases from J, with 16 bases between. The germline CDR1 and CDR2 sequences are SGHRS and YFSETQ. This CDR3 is CASSLAHGGGRSYEQYF. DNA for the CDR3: TGCGCCAGCAGCTTGGCCCACGGCGGCGGACGCTCCTACGAGCAGTACTTC. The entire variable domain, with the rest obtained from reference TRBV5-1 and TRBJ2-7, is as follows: KAGVTQTPRYLIKTRGQQVTLSCSPISGHRSVSWYQQTPGQGLQFLFEYFSETQRNKGNFPGRFSGRQFSNSRSEMNVSTLELGDSALYLCASSLAHGGGRSYEQYFGPGTRLTVT.

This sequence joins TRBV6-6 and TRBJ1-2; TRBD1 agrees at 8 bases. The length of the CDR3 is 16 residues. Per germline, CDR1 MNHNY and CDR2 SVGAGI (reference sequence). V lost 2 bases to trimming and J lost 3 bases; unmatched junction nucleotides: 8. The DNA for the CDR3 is TGTGCCAGCAGTTACAAAGGGACAGGTTCCTACTATGGCTACACCTTC. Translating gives CASSYKGTGSYYGYTF.

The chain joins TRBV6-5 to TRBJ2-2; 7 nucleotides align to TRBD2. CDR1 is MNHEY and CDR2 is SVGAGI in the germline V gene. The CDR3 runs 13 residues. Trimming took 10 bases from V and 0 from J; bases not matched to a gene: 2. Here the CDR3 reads CAISGSNTGELFF. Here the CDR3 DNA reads TGTGCCATTAGCGGGTCGAACACCGGGGAGCTGTTTTTT.

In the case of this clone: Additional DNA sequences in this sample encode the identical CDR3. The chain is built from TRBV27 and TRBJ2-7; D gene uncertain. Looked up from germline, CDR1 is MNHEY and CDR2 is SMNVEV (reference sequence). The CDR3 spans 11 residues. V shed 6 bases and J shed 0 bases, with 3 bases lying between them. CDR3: CASSPSYEQYF. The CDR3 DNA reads TGTGCCAGCAGCCCCTCCTACGAGCAGTACTTC.

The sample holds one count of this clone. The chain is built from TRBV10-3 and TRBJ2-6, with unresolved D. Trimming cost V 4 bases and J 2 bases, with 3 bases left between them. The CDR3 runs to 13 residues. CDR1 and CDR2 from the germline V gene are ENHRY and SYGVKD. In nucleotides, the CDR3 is TGTGCCATCAGTGCCCCTGGGGCCAACGTCCTGACTTTC. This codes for CAISAPGANVLTF.

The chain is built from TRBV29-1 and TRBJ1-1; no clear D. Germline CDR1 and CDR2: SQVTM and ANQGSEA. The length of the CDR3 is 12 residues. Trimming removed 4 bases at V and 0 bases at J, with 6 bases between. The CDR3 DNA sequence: TGCAGCGTTGTGCCTGTGAACACTGAAGCTTTCTTT. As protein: CSVVPVNTEAFF. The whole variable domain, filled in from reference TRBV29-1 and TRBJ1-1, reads SAVISQKPSRDICQRGTSLTIQCQVDSQVTMMFWYRQQPGQSLTLIATANQGSEATYESGFVIDKFPISRPNLTFSTLTVSNMSPEDSSIYLCSVVPVNTEAFFGQGTRLTVV.

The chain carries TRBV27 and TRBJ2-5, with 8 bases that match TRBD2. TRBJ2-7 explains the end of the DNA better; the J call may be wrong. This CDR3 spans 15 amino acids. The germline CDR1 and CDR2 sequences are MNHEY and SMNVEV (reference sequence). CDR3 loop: CASSYEAGAAYEQYF. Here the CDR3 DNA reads TGTGCCAGCAGTTACGAAGCGGGAGCCGCCTACGAGCAGTACTTC.

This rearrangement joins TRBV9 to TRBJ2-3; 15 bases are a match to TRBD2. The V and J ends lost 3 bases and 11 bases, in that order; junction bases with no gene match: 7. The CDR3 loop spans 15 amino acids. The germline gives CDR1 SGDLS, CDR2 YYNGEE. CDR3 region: CASSDAPGLAGGQYF. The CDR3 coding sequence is TGTGCCAGCAGCGATGCTCCGGGACTAGCGGGAGGGCAGTATTTT.

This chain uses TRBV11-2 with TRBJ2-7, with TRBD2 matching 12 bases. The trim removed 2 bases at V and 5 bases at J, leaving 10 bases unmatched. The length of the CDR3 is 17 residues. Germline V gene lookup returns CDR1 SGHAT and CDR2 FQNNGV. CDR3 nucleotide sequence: TGTGCCAGCAGCTTACTCCCAGCTAGCGGGAGGGGCGACGAGCAGTACTTC. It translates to CASSLLPASGRGDEQYF. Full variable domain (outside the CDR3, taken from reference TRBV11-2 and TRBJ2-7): EAGVAQSPRYKIIEKRQSVAFWCNPISGHATLYWYQQILGQGPKLLIQFQNNGVVDDSQLPKDRFSAERLKGVDSTLKIQPAKLEDSAVYLCASSLLPASGRGDEQYFGPGTRLTVT.

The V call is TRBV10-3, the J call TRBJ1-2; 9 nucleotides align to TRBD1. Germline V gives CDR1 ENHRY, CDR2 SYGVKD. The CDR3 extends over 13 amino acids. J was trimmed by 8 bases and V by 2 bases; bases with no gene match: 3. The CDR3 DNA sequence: TGTGCCATCAGTGAGGGACAGGGGAAGGGCTACACCTTC. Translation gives CAISEGQGKGYTF.

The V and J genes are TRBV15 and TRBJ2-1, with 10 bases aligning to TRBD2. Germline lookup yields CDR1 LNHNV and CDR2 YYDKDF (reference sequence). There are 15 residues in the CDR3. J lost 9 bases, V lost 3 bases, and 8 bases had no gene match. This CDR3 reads CATSRIGLAATEQFF. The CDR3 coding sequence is TGTGCCACCAGCAGGATAGGACTAGCGGCAACTGAGCAGTTCTTC.

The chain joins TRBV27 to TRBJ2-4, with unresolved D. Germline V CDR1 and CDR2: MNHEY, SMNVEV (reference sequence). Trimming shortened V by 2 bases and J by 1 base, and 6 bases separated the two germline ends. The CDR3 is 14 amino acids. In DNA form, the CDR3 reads TGTGCCAGCAGTTTAAGGACGGCCAAAAACATTCAGTACTTC. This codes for CASSLRTAKNIQYF.

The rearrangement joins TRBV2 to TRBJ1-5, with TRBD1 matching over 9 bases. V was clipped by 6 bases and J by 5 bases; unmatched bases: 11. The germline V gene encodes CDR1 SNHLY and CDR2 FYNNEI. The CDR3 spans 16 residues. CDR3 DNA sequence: TGTGCCAGCAGCGATGAGACAGGGGGACTCGATCAGCCCCAGCATTTT. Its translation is CASSDETGGLDQPQHF.